This T cell receptor beta chain was captured by sequencing in a study of T cell responses to AZD1222 COVID-19 vaccine. This CDR3 comprises 13 residues. V dropped 0 bases and J dropped 6 bases, with 9 bases sitting between them. Germline CDR1 is GTSNPN and CDR2 is SVGIG (reference sequence). The table came from immunoSEQ multiplex PCR; TCRdb's copy has only in-frame clones and leaves some out. The data hold 95,000 to 110,000 clones, with roughly 87% observed a single time. To note about this clone: The antigen remains unidentified.

Findings of the study overall: White British ancestry dominated among donors, who included more females, and clonal diversity was possibly underestimated. Spike-specific TCR breadth and depth went up after people got two AZD1222 doses. The study sampled repertoires only after the peak T cell response.

The chain employs TRBV30 and TRBJ1-5; no clear D gene. The sample was peripheral blood, taken on day 0 of AZD1222 vaccination. The receptor was isolated from an adult in good health. CDR3 sequence: CAWSVTGLQPQHF. CDR3 nucleotides: TGTGCCTGGAGTGTAACGGGTCTTCAGCCCCAGCATTTT.